These 24 T cell receptor beta chains came from one sample sequenced in a study of T cells after somatic rescue of genetic block. Generated by immunoSEQ multiplex PCR, the TCRdb table keeps only in-frame clones and is missing some. The table shows about 12,000 clones, with 65% to 75% occurring only once. Material for sequencing was peripheral blood mononuclear cells (PBMCs). These receptors were taken from a boy aged 10-17 years.

The rearrangement links TRBV6-1 to TRBJ1-2; D is perhaps TRBD1 (6 bases). CDR3 size: 12 residues. V was trimmed by 5 bases and J by 5 bases, leaving 9 bases between them. From germline, CDR1 is MNHNS and CDR2 SASEGT. The CDR3 bases are TGTGCCAGCAGTACAGGGAATTATGGCTACACCTTC. This translates into CASSTGNYGYTF.

The chain recombines TRBV2 with TRBJ2-7; D may match TRBD1 or TRBD2 (6 bases each). Germline V gene sequence: CDR1 SNHLY, CDR2 FYNNEI. This CDR3 contains 13 residues. Deletions cut 4 bases from V and 2 bases from J, with 9 bases between. The CDR3 spells CASSVGGPYEQYF. CDR3 coding DNA: TGTGCCAGCAGTGTAGGGGGGCCCTACGAGCAGTACTTC.

The chain uses TRBV18 and TRBJ1-2; possibly TRBD1 for D (6 bases). The germline V gene encodes CDR1 KGHSH and CDR2 LQKENI. Trimming took off 3 bases at V and 4 bases at J, with 12 bases between the two ends. CDR3 length: 14 residues. The CDR3 bases are TGTGCCAGCTCACCCAGGGTAGGGGGCTATGGCTACACCTTC. Amino acids: CASSPRVGGYGYTF. The whole variable domain, remainder taken from reference TRBV18 and TRBJ1-2, is NAGVMQNPRHLVRRRGQEARLRCSPMKGHSHVYWYRQLPEEGLKFMVYLQKENIIDESGMPKERFSAEFPKEGPSILRIQQVVRGDSAAYFCASSPRVGGYGYTFGSGTRLTVV.

The V and J genes are TRBV28 and TRBJ2-6; D may be TRBD1 (6 bases). Germline V gives CDR1 MDHEN, CDR2 SYDVKM. Between the trimmed V and J ends, which lost 6 bases and 2 bases, there was a span of 14 bases. This CDR3 comprises 16 residues. CDR3 sequence reads: CASSRPQGTGANVLTF. Written as DNA, the CDR3 is TGTGCCAGCAGCCGTCCCCAGGGGACTGGGGCCAACGTCCTGACTTTC.

The chain uses TRBV19 and TRBJ1-5; a possible D gene is TRBD1 (5 bases). V was trimmed by 6 bases and J by 0 bases, leaving 18 bases between them. The V gene's germline CDR1 is LNHDA and CDR2 SQIVND (reference sequence). The CDR3 has 17 residues. The DNA of the CDR3 is TGTGCCAGTAGCCGAGGGGAGGGCTTCTATAGCAATCAGCCCCAGCATTTT. Translating it yields CASSRGEGFYSNQPQHF.

This chain links TRBV6-4 with TRBJ1-5, with TRBD1 matching over 7 bases. With V trimmed by 10 bases and J by 7 bases, 4 bases remained unmatched. CDR3 length equals 11 residues. CDR1 and CDR2 (germline): MRHNA, SNTAGT. CDR3 protein: CAIQGGQPQHF. The CDR3 coding sequence is TGTGCCATCCAGGGGGGGCAGCCCCAGCATTTT.

V usage is TRBV10-3 and J usage is TRBJ2-3, with D perhaps TRBD1 (6 bases). Between the trimmed V and J ends, which lost 3 bases and 3 bases, there was a span of 13 bases. The CDR3 contains 15 residues. Germline V gene data show CDR1 as ENHRY and CDR2 as SYGVKD. DNA of the CDR3: TGTGCCATCAGTGAACACAGGGAAGGAACAGATACGCAGTATTTT. It is translated as CAISEHREGTDTQYF.

This clone was detected a few times. The rearrangement links TRBV2 to TRBJ2-7; D may be TRBD1 or TRBD2 (6 bases each). Germline V lookup: CDR1 SNHLY, CDR2 FYNNEI. V was shortened by 2 bases and J by 3 bases, with 8 bases between the two germline ends. The CDR3 is 13 residues long. The CDR3 protein is CASSERGVYEQYF. The DNA for the CDR3 is TGTGCCAGCAGTGAAAGGGGGGTCTACGAGCAGTACTTC.

The gene calls are TRBV9 and TRBJ2-2, with TRBD1 identical over 7 bases. The CDR3 is made up of 15 amino acids. The trim removed 0 bases at V and 5 bases at J, leaving 4 bases unmatched. Germline CDR1 and CDR2: SGDLS and YYNGEE. CDR3 in DNA: TGTGCCAGCAGCGTAGGAGGGGGCGGTACCGGGGAGCTGTTTTTT. This translates into CASSVGGGGTGELFF. Variable domain in full (rest from reference TRBV9 and TRBJ2-2): DSGVTQTPKHLITATGQRVTLRCSPRSGDLSVYWYQQSLDQGLQFLIQYYNGEERAKGNILERFSAQQFPDLHSELNLSSLELGDSALYFCASSVGGGGTGELFFGEGSRLTVL.

This clone was seen a handful of times. The chain couples TRBV4-1 to TRBJ1-1; D not certain. The CDR3 runs to 12 residues. Germline V gene data show CDR1 as MGHRA and CDR2 as YSYEKL. Trimming removed 3 bases at V and 1 base at J, with 3 bases between. The CDR3 loop reads CASSHRNTEAFF. The CDR3 nucleotides are TGCGCCAGCAGCCACCGGAACACTGAAGCTTTCTTT.

V gene TRBV7-2 combines with J gene TRBJ1-2, with 7 bases aligning to TRBD1. Germline-derived CDR1 and CDR2 are SGHTA and FQGNSA. The V and J ends lost 1 base and 4 bases, in that order; junction bases with no gene match: 3. CDR3 size: 14 residues. The CDR3 is CASSLETGVYGYTF. In DNA form, the CDR3 reads TGTGCCAGCAGCTTAGAAACAGGGGTCTATGGCTACACCTTC.

This clone was observed a few times. The CDR3: CASSYSDRHQPQHF. The CDR3 region has the DNA TGTGCCAGCAGTTACTCGGACAGACATCAGCCCCAGCATTTT. This chain uses TRBV6-6 with TRBJ1-5; possible D gene TRBD1, 6 bases. This CDR3 has 14 amino acids. Trimming removed 0 bases from V and 5 bases from J, with 8 bases in between. Germline V gives CDR1 MNHNY, CDR2 SVGAGI (reference sequence).

This sequence joins TRBV11-1 and TRBJ1-5; D is undetermined. V lost 5 bases and J lost 1, with 9 bases in between. Germline loops: CDR1 SGHAT, CDR2 FQDESV (reference sequence). This CDR3 has 14 residues. CDR3 sequence: CASSPWGSNQPQHF. CDR3 DNA: TGTGCCAGCAGCCCTTGGGGAAGCAATCAGCCCCAGCATTTT.

The rearrangement joins TRBV19 to TRBJ2-5; D unclear. The germline V gene has CDR1 LNHDA and CDR2 SQIVND (reference sequence). Trimming removed 2 bases from V and 5 bases from J, with 18 bases in between. There are 16 residues in the CDR3. The CDR3 sequence is CASSITVQPRVETQYF. The DNA for the CDR3 is TGTGCCAGTAGTATAACGGTCCAGCCGCGAGTGGAGACCCAGTACTTC. The entire variable domain, with the rest obtained from reference TRBV19 and TRBJ2-5, is as follows: DGGITQSPKYLFRKEGQNVTLSCEQNLNHDAMYWYRQDPGQGLRLIYYSQIVNDFQKGDIAEGYSVSREKKESFPLTVTSAQKNPTAFYLCASSITVQPRVETQYFGPGTRLLVL.

The chain employs TRBV7-2 and TRBJ2-7, with a weak D call TRBD1 (7 bases). Per germline, CDR1 SGHTA and CDR2 FQGNSA. This CDR3 is built from 16 residues. V lost 2 bases and J 3 bases, leaving 17 bases between the germline ends. The CDR3 coding sequence is TGTGCCAGCAGCTTAATGGCAGGGGGGTCTTACTACGAGCAGTACTTC. It specifies CASSLMAGGSYYEQYF.

V and J are TRBV7-9 and TRBJ2-1; the D is unclear. Trimming took 1 base from V and 8 from J, leaving 3 bases between them. Germline V lookup: CDR1 SEHNR, CDR2 FQNEAQ (reference sequence). This CDR3 is built from 11 residues. In DNA, the CDR3 is TGTGCCAGCAGCTTAGGCGATGAGCAGTTCTTC. Its protein product is CASSLGDEQFF.

This chain joins TRBV15 and TRBJ2-7; a possible D gene is TRBD1 (6 bases). Trimming took 6 bases from V and 3 from J, leaving 18 bases between them. Germline V gene sequence: CDR1 LNHNV, CDR2 YYDKDF (reference sequence). The CDR3 extends over 15 amino acids. CDR3 residues: CATRRNREGIYEQYF. CDR3 sequence (DNA): TGTGCCACCAGGCGGAACAGGGAAGGCATCTACGAGCAGTACTTC. Together with reference TRBV15 and TRBJ2-7, the CDR3 gives the full variable domain: DAMVIQNPRYQVTQFGKPVTLSCSQTLNHNVMYWYQQKSSQAPKLLFHYYDKDFNNEADTPDNFQSRRPNTSFCFLDIRSPGLGDTAMYLCATRRNREGIYEQYFGPGTRLTVT.

This sequence joins TRBV19 and TRBJ1-2; no reliable D call. The V gene's germline CDR1 is LNHDA and CDR2 SQIVND (reference sequence). V lost 10 bases and J 5 bases, leaving 14 bases between the germline ends. This CDR3 has 12 residues. DNA of the CDR3: TGTGCCACCGCGCAGCGGGCGTATGGCTACACCTTC. Translating gives CATAQRAYGYTF.

V is TRBV29-1 and J is TRBJ2-1, with 7 bases matching TRBD2. Germline V gene sequence: CDR1 SQVTM, CDR2 ANQGSEA. V was clipped by 1 base and J by 10 bases; unmatched bases: 4. The CDR3 extends over 12 amino acids. As DNA, the CDR3 is TGCAGCGTTGAAGGGCTAGCGGCCGAGCAGTTCTTC. Translated, it gives CSVEGLAAEQFF.

This clone was observed a handful of times. At one boundary the junction diverges from the germline segment, which might be a read error. The chain combines TRBV18 with TRBJ1-2; 12 nucleotides agree with TRBD1. Per germline, CDR1 KGHSH and CDR2 LQKENI. The CDR3 loop spans 14 amino acids. The chain's CDR3 is CASTPGQGAYGYTF. CDR3 coding DNA: TGTGCCAGCACACCGGGACAGGGGGCCTATGGCTACACCTTC.

V and J are TRBV27 and TRBJ2-5; 15 bases match TRBD2. The CDR3 is 18 amino acids. The ends lost 5 bases at V and 5 bases at J; junction bases unmatched: 12. Germline V gene sequence: CDR1 MNHEY, CDR2 SMNVEV (reference sequence). The CDR3 sequence: CASSNQGLAGGPRETQYF. CDR3 nucleotide sequence: TGTGCCAGCAGTAATCAAGGACTAGCGGGGGGGCCGCGGGAGACCCAGTACTTC.

In this sample, this clone turned up once. The genes are TRBV7-9 and TRBJ2-7; maybe TRBD1 (6 bases). The V gene's germline CDR1 is SEHNR and CDR2 FQNEAQ (reference sequence). Trimming stripped 4 bases from V and 1 base from J, with 20 bases between. The CDR3 is 17 residues long. The CDR3 is CASSSSFPGHVSYEQYF. The CDR3 DNA reads TGTGCCAGCAGCTCCTCTTTTCCGGGACACGTTTCCTACGAGCAGTACTTC.

The V call is TRBV11-3, the J call TRBJ1-6, with D possibly matching TRBD1 (5 bases). The CDR3 extends over 15 amino acids. Trimming pared 2 bases from V and 8 bases from J, leaving 13 bases between. Germline loops: CDR1 SGHNT, CDR2 YENEEA. In DNA form, the CDR3 reads TGTGCCAGCAGCTTACGGTCGGGGGACCATTCACCCCTCCACTTT. It codes for CASSLRSGDHSPLHF.

This clone was counted between two and nine times. The V gene is TRBV27, the J gene TRBJ2-4; 11 positions match TRBD1. This CDR3 has 14 amino acids. Per the germline V gene, CDR1 is MNHEY and CDR2 is SMNVEV (reference sequence). V lost 5 bases and J lost 8; bases outside the gene matches: 5. In DNA, the CDR3 is TGTGCCAGCAGTCTGGGACAGGGGGGATACATTCAGTACTTC. Translation: CASSLGQGGYIQYF.